This T cell receptor beta chain was retrieved from a study of shared clonotypes between healthy human individuals. General study findings and limits: Blood was the only sampled material, and tissue repertoires likely differ. Rarefaction revealed incomplete sorted-subset sequencing despite large depth.

The CDR3 covers 15 residues. V gave up 3 bases and J gave up 4 bases; unmatched junction bases: 3. Germline loops: CDR1 MNHEY, CDR2 SMNVEV (reference sequence). Turning to this clone: What it binds is not known. This sample includes further DNA sequences coding for the same CDR3.

Positive CCR7 selection of CD45RO-negative cells yielded the naive CD8 cells, and terminally differentiated effector memory CD45RA+ cells were excluded. The study ran the assay at deep level. Original handling: ImmunoSEQ sequences covered only the junction and lacked quality scores; filtering therefore differed. Data came from immunoSEQ multiplex PCR; TCRdb stores just in-frame clones and leaves some out. That table is the source of V, J and clone size, and D and trimming were worked out from the DNA. The sample yields about 650,000 clones, nearly 97% seen once. The gene calls are TRBV27 and TRBJ2-1; 10 nucleotides match TRBD1. Sequenced input: naive CD8+ T cells sorted from blood. The receptor was derived from a woman in her 30s in good health. This CDR3 reads CASSFGTGVYNEQFF. CDR3 coding DNA: TGTGCCAGCAGTTTCGGGACAGGGGTGTACAATGAGCAGTTCTTC.